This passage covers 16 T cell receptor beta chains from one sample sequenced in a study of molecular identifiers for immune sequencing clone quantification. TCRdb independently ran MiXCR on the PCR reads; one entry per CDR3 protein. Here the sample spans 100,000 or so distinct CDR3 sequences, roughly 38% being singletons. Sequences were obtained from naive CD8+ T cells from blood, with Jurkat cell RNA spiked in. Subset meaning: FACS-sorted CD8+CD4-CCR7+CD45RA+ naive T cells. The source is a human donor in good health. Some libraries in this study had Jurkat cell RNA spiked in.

CDR3: CAISESTSYSEQYF. The CDR3 nucleotides read TGTGCCATCAGTGAGTCGACTAGCTATAGCGAGCAGTACTTC. The chain is built from TRBV10-3 and TRBJ2-7, with 7 bases identical to TRBD2. The length of the CDR3 is 14 residues. The V segment lost 0 bases and the J segment 6 bases; nucleotides outside the gene matches: 5. Per germline, CDR1 ENHRY and CDR2 SYGVKD.

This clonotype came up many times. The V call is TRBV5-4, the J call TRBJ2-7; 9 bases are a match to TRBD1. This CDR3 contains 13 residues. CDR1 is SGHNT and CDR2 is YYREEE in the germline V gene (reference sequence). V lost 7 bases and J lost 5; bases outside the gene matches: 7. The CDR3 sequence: CASRTGAGDEQYF. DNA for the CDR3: TGTGCCAGCCGGACAGGGGCGGGGGACGAGCAGTACTTC.

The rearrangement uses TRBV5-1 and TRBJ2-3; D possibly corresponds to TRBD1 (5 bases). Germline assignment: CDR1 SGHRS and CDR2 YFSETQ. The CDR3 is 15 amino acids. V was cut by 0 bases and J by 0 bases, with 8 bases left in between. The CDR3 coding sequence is TGCGCCAGCAGCTTGGATCCAGGGAGCACAGATACGCAGTATTTT. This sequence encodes CASSLDPGSTDTQYF.

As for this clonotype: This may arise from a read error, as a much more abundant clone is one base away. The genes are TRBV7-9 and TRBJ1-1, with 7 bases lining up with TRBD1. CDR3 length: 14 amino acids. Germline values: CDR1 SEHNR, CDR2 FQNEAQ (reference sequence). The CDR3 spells CASSPDRVNTVAFF. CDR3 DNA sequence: TGTGCCAGCAGCCCAGACAGGGTGAACACTGTAGCTTTCTTT.

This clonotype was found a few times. The CDR3 loop reads CASSTQWGNVLTF. The CDR3 coding sequence is TGTGCCAGCAGCACACAGTGGGGCAACGTCCTGACTTTC. The rearrangement uses TRBV9 and TRBJ2-6; D remains unclear. V was trimmed by 4 bases and J by 9 bases, leaving 11 bases between them. CDR3 length: 13 amino acids. The germline V gene encodes CDR1 SGDLS and CDR2 YYNGEE.

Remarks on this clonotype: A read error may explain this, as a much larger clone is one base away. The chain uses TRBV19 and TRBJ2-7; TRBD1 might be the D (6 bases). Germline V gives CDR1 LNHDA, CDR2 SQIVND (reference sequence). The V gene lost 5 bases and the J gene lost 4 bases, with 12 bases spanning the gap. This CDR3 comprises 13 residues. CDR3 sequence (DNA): TGTGCCAGTAGTGGCCAGGGGCGGTACGAGCAGTACTTC. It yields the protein CASSGQGRYEQYF.

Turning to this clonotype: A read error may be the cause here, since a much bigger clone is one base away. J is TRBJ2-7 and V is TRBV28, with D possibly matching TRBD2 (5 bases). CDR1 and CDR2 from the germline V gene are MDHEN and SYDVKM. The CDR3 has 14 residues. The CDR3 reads CASSLEDGLYEQHF. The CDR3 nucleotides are TGTGCCAGCAGTTTAGAGGACGGACTCTACGAGCAGCACTTC.

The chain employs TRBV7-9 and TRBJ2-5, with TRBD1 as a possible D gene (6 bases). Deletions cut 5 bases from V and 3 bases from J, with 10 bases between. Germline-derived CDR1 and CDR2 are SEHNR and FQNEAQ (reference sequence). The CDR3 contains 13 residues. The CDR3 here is CASSPRGKETQYF. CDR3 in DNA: TGTGCCAGCAGCCCGAGGGGGAAAGAGACCCAGTACTTC.

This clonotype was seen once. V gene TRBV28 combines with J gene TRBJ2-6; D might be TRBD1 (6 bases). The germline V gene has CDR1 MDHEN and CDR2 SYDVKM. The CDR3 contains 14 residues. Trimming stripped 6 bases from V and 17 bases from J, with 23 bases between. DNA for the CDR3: TGTGCCAGCAGCCCGAGATTGGGGGCCAACGACATGACTTTC. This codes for CASSPRLGANDMTF.

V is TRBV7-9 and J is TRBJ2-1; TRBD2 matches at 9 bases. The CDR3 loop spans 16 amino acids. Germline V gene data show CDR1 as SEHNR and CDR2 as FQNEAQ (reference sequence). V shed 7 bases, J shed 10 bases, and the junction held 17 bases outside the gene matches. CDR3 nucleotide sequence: TGTGCCAGCACCAACCGGCTGCGGGAGGGCCGTGACGAGCAGTTCTTC. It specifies CASTNRLREGRDEQFF.

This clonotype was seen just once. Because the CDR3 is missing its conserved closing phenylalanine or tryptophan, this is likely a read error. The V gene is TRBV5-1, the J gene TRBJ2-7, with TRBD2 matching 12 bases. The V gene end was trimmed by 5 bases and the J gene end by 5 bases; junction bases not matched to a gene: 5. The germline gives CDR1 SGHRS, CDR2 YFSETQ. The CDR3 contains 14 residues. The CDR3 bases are TGCGCCAGCAGGACTAGCGGGAGACCGGACGAGCAGTACCTC. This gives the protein CASRTSGRPDEQYL.

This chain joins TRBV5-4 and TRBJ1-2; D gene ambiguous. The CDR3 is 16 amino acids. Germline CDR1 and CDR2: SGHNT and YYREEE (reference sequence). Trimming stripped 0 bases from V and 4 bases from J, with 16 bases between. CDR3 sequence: CASSLVPSSVSYGYTF. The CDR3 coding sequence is TGTGCCAGCAGCTTGGTTCCCAGCAGCGTAAGCTATGGCTACACCTTC.

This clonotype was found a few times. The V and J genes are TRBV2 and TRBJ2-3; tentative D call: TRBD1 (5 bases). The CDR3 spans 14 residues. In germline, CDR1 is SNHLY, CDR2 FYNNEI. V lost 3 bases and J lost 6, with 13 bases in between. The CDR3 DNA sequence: TGTGCCAGCAGTGACTGGGGCCGGGCGGATACGCAGTATTTT. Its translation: CASSDWGRADTQYF. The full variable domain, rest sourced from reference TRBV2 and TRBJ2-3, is EPEVTQTPSHQVTQMGQEVILRCVPISNHLYFYWYRQILGQKVEFLVSFYNNEISEKSEIFDDQFSVERPDGSNFTLKIRSTKLEDSAMYFCASSDWGRADTQYFGPGTRLTVL.

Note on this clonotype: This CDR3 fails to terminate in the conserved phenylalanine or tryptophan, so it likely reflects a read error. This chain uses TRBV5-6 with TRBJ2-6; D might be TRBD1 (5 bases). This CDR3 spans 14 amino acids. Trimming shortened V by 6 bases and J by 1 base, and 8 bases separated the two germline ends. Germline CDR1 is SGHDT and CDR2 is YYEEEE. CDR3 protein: CASTQGSGANVLTS. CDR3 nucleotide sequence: TGTGCCAGCACCCAGGGATCTGGGGCCAACGTCCTGACTTCC.

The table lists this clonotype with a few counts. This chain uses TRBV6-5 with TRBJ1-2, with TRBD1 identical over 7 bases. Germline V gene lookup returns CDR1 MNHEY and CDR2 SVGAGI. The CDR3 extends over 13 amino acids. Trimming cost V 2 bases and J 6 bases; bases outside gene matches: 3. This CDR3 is CASSYNTGDGYTF. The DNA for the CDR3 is TGTGCCAGCAGTTACAACACAGGGGATGGCTACACCTTC.

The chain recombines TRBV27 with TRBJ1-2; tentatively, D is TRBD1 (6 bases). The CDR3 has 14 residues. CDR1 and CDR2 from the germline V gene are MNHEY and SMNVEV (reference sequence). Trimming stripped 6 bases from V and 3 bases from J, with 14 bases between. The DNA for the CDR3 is TGTGCCAGCAGATTGATAGGGGGGCACTATGGCTACACCTTC. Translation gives CASRLIGGHYGYTF.